The clone carrying this T cell receptor beta chain was recorded once. From germline, CDR1 is SGHVS and CDR2 FNYEAQ. CDR3 size: 15 residues. The V end lost 6 bases, the J end lost 5 bases, and 18 bases lay between the germline ends. The TCR alpha and TCR beta cDNA libraries, bearing sample barcodes and UMIs, were generated by 5'RACE using constant-segment primers. TCRdb independently ran MiXCR on the 5' RACE reads; one entry per CDR3 protein. There are 380,000 or so distinct CDR3 sequences in the sample; 12% to 15% occur only once, and 22% lies in the top ten. This specimen comes from a study of T-cell memory formation after mild COVID-19. Study information: Most TCR clusters belonged to a single donor.

This TCR came from a man aged 18-30 years who had mild COVID-19 (a few samples of this study predate the infection). Cell type and time point are not known. The rearrangement joins TRBV7-6 to TRBJ2-3; D perhaps matches TRBD2 (5 bases). Specimen: PBMCs or a T cell subset sorted from them (not recorded which). CDR3 loop: CASSSTPEARDTQYF. CDR3 sequence (DNA): TGTGCCAGCAGTTCCACCCCGGAGGCGAGAGATACGCAGTATTTT.